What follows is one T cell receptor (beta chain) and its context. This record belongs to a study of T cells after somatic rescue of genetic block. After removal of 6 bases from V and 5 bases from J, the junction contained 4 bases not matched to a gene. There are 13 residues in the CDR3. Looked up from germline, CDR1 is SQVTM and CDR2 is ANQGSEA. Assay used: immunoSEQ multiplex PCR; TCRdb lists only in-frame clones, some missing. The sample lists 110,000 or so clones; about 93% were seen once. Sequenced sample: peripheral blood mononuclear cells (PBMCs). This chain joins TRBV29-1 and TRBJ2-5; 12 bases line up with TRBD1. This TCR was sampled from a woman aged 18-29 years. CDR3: CSVGQGARETQYF. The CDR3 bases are TGCAGCGTGGGACAGGGGGCGAGGGAGACCCAGTACTTC.